This T cell receptor (beta chain) appears in the sequencing data of a study of OX40 agonist ivuxolimab in advanced cancers. Using immunoSEQ multiplex PCR, the repertoire was profiled, and TCRdb retains in-frame clones only, with some absent. Among tens of thousands of clones listed, roughly 83% were seen once. The germline V and J ends were trimmed by 2 bases and 13 bases, with 14 bases remaining between them. In germline, CDR1 is SNHLY, CDR2 FYNNEI. The CDR3 has 12 amino acids. The chain carries TRBV2 and TRBJ1-2; D uncertain. Source: CD4+ or CD8+ T cells sorted from blood, taken in a trial of the OX40 agonist ivuxolimab. This sequence originates from an adult with an advanced solid tumor such as melanoma, head and neck, liver or kidney cancer. CDR3 in amino acids: CASSEMARRGTF. The DNA of the CDR3 is TGTGCCAGCAGTGAAATGGCCAGGCGAGGCACCTTC.